The clone carrying this TCR beta chain occurred a few times. No antigen is known for it. This sample stems from a study of OX40 agonist ivuxolimab in advanced cancers. For the study at large: Patients took ivuxolimab, an agonistic anti-OX40 (CD134) antibody. Melanoma, hepatocellular carcinoma, head and neck or renal cell cancer occurred in dose-escalation patients.

V shed 2 bases, J shed 5 bases, and the junction held 15 bases outside the gene matches. This CDR3 contains 17 residues. Germline lookup yields CDR1 MGHRA and CDR2 YSYEKL. Study-wide points: The mean number of expanded clones was higher in CD8+ T cells than in CD4+. At 0.1 to 3.0 mg/kg, clonal expansion of CD4+ and CD8+ blood T cells had occurred by week 6.

Here immunoSEQ multiplex PCR was the method, and the copy in TCRdb shows in-frame clones only, minus some. Found here are just over 35,000 clones, approximately 80% of them singletons; the top ten hold under 25%. This TCR came from an adult with an advanced solid tumor such as melanoma, head and neck, liver or kidney cancer. Sample: CD4+ or CD8+ T cells sorted from blood, taken in a trial of the OX40 agonist ivuxolimab. The rearrangement uses TRBV4-1 and TRBJ2-7; TRBD1 agrees at 7 bases. The CDR3 sequence is CASSQHPNRGLSHEQYF. DNA of the CDR3: TGCGCCAGCAGCCAACACCCGAACAGGGGCCTATCCCACGAGCAGTACTTC.